The rows below give T cell receptor beta chains drawn from one sample of a study of cytomegalovirus exposure and HLA in healthy donors. Clones were read by immunoSEQ multiplex PCR, and TCRdb kept only the in-frame ones, dropping some. The table lists under 200,000 clones, 84% of them singletons, with about 6.8% in the top ten. Sequencing input: PBMCs. All receptors come from a man over 45 in good health and CMV-seropositive. Each CDR3 is given with its conserved first and last residue. The D gene is left open where the match is weak. Clone size is not always given. Where it is, it says once, few, many or a class for expanded clones.

J: TRBJ1-4
size: .
D: TRBD1
V: TRBV6-6
DNA: TGTGCCAGCAGTTACTCCGGACAGGGGTTAGAAAAACTGTTTTTT
CDR3: CASSYSGQGLEKLFF

J: TRBJ2-1
size: .
D: TRBD2
V: TRBV6-1
DNA: TGTGCCAGCAAGGAACGGGACTACTACAATGAGCAGTTCTTC
CDR3: CASKERDYYNEQFF

J: TRBJ1-1
size: .
D: TRBD1
V: TRBV2
DNA: TGTGCCAGCACCTTGACAGGGACTGGCACTGAAGCTTTCTTT
CDR3: CASTLTGTGTEAFF

J: TRBJ2-2
size: .
D: .
V: TRBV6-5
DNA: TGTGCCAGCAGTTACGGGAGGTCCTTAACCGGGGAGCTGTTTTTT
CDR3: CASSYGRSLTGELFF

J: TRBJ2-5
size: .
D: .
V: TRBV19
DNA: TGTGCCAGTAGTAGCGGACAAGAGACCCAGTACTTC
CDR3: CASSSGQETQYF

J: TRBJ1-6
size: .
D: TRBD1
V: TRBV5-1
DNA: TGCGCCAGCAGCTTGGACAGGGGAAGGTCACCCCTCCACTTT
CDR3: CASSLDRGRSPLHF

J: TRBJ1-4
size: .
D: .
V: TRBV18
DNA: TGTGCCAGCTCAGCAGGTGCAACTAATGAAAAACTGTTTTTT
CDR3: CASSAGATNEKLFF

J: TRBJ2-2
size: .
D: TRBD1
V: TRBV5-1
DNA: TGCGCCAGCAGCTTCGGACAGGGGGCGTACACCGGGGAGCTGTTTTTT
CDR3: CASSFGQGAYTGELFF

J: TRBJ2-1
size: .
D: .
V: TRBV6-5
DNA: TGTGCCAGCAGTTACTCGCGGGCGAACTCCTACAATGAGCAGTTCTTC
CDR3: CASSYSRANSYNEQFF

J: TRBJ1-1
size: .
D: .
V: TRBV5-4
DNA: TGTGCCAGCAGCTTGGCAGGCAAGAACACTGAAGCTTTCTTT
CDR3: CASSLAGKNTEAFF

J: TRBJ2-2
size: .
D: TRBD1
V: TRBV7-6
DNA: TGTGCCAGCAGCCCGGGACAGGGGGTGGCGGAGCTGTTTTTT
CDR3: CASSPGQGVAELFF

J: TRBJ2-2
size: .
D: .
V: TRBV6-5
DNA: TGTGCCAGCAGTTTCCTAGTGCCTCCGAACACCGGGGAGCTGTTTTTT
CDR3: CASSFLVPPNTGELFF

J: TRBJ1-6
size: .
D: TRBD1
V: TRBV6-1
DNA: TGTGCCAGCAGTGAAGCCGGCAGGGGGCGGGTACCCCTCCACTTT
CDR3: CASSEAGRGRVPLHF

J: TRBJ1-1
size: .
D: TRBD1
V: TRBV5-6
DNA: TGTGCCAGCAACCTAGGACAGGGAGGGACTGAAGCTTTCTTT
CDR3: CASNLGQGGTEAFF

J: TRBJ2-1
size: .
D: TRBD2
V: TRBV11-2
DNA: TGTGCCAGCAGCGCGGGACTAGCGGGATCTGAGCAGTTCTTC
CDR3: CASSAGLAGSEQFF

J: TRBJ1-5
size: .
D: TRBD1
V: TRBV19
DNA: TGTGCCAGTAGTATAGGGGACAGAAATCAGCCCCAGCATTTT
CDR3: CASSIGDRNQPQHF

J: TRBJ2-3
size: .
D: TRBD2
V: TRBV10-3
DNA: TGTGCCATCAGTGACCCCAGCGGGGGGGCATCAGATACGCAGTATTTT
CDR3: CAISDPSGGASDTQYF

J: TRBJ1-1
size: .
D: TRBD1
V: TRBV6-5
DNA: TGTGCCAGCAGTGAGACAGGGTTGAACACTGAAGCTTTCTTT
CDR3: CASSETGLNTEAFF

J: TRBJ2-7
size: .
D: TRBD1
V: TRBV4-2
DNA: TGTGCCAGCAGCCAAGGCGGGACAGGGGGTTACGAGCAGTACTTC
CDR3: CASSQGGTGGYEQYF

J: TRBJ1-5
size: few
D: TRBD1
V: TRBV27
DNA: TGTGCCAGCAGTTCCGGGACAGGGAATCAGCCCCAGCATTTT
CDR3: CASSSGTGNQPQHF

J: TRBJ1-2
size: .
D: TRBD1
V: TRBV4-1
DNA: TGCGCCAGCAGCCAAGCAGGACAGGGGATCCACTATGGCTACACCTTC
CDR3: CASSQAGQGIHYGYTF

J: TRBJ2-1
size: .
D: TRBD2
V: TRBV27
DNA: TGTGCCAGCAGTTCACTAGCGGGGGGGACGTATGAGCAGTTCTTC
CDR3: CASSSLAGGTYEQFF

J: TRBJ2-3
size: .
D: TRBD2
V: TRBV6-1
DNA: TGTGCCAGCAGTGAACCGATAAACCCGGGGGGAATAGATACGCAGTATTTT
CDR3: CASSEPINPGGIDTQYF